This T cell receptor (beta chain) was identified during a study of blood T cells in healthy people across ages. Overall study findings and caveats: Naive CD4+ cells and diversity were both higher in long-lived donors than in aged donors. A roughly linear age-dependent decrease characterized TCR beta diversity per million T cells.

Using a J-beta primer mix together with a sample-barcoded 5' primer, a second PCR was run for roughly 7 to 12 cycles. TCRdb used MiXCR to reprocess the 5' RACE reads, holding one entry per CDR3 protein. This table has about a million distinct CDR3 sequences, roughly 50% appearing once. As regards this clonotype: Its antigen is still unknown.

The junction had 10 bases not matched to a gene; V was cut back by 3 bases and J by 6 bases. CDR3 length: 15 residues. Germline V gene sequence: CDR1 SGHRS, CDR2 YFSETQ. Total RNA amounts of at least 5.5 micrograms were extracted per sample. The clonotype was recovered from a woman aged 60 to 75 in good health. What was sequenced was blood. The chain is built from TRBV5-1 and TRBJ2-7; 9 nucleotides agree with TRBD1. The CDR3 sequence: CASSSPGQGRREQYF. The CDR3 DNA is TGCGCCAGCAGCTCTCCGGGACAGGGTCGTCGCGAGCAGTACTTC.